The 10 T cell receptor beta chains below all came from one sample that was sequenced in a study of tumor and adjacent non-tumor tissue in lung cancer. No cell sorting was done before RNA was extracted from the tissue. Three rounds of nested PCR, following a modified ARM-PCR protocol, produced the TCRbeta library. TCRdb re-called the multiplex PCR reads through MiXCR, storing one row per CDR3 protein. The table includes about 110,000 distinct CDR3 sequences, more than 70% detected once. What was sequenced was lung tumor tissue. The receptors come from a woman aged 55-69 years with non-small cell lung cancer.

The J gene is TRBJ1-3, the V gene TRBV11-2; 7 bases map to TRBD1. V lost 6 bases, J lost 16 bases, and 21 bases stayed unmatched. CDR3 size: 15 residues. Germline V gene lookup returns CDR1 SGHAT and CDR2 FQNNGV. DNA for the CDR3: TGTGCCAGCAGACTGACAGGGTATCCTGGAAACACCACGTATTTT. Translated: CASRLTGYPGNTTYF. The full variable domain, in which reference TRBV11-2 and TRBJ1-3 provide the parts outside the CDR3, is EAGVAQSPRYKIIEKRQSVAFWCNPISGHATLYWYQQILGQGPKLLIQFQNNGVVDDSQLPKDRFSAERLKGVDSTLKIQPAKLEDSAVYLCASRLTGYPGNTTYFGEGSWLTVV.

To note about this clonotype: At one boundary the junction diverges from the germline segment, which might be a read error. The chain has TRBV20-1 and TRBJ1-5, with no clear D. Germline lookup yields CDR1 DFQATT and CDR2 SNEGSKA (reference sequence). This CDR3 region has 13 residues. The CDR3 loop is CNARSVRDQPLHF. As DNA, the CDR3 is TGCAATGCTAGGTCCGTGAGAGATCAGCCCCTGCATTTT.

Concerning this clonotype itself: A read error is likely, as this CDR3 ends without the conserved phenylalanine or tryptophan. It is unclear where the CDR3 begins or ends on the DNA, so no DNA is shown, and the CDR3 is as TCRdb lists it. The chain recombines TRBV29-1 with TRBJ2-3; the DNA was not compared with TRBD1, the D call given in the table. Germline assignment: CDR1 SQVTM and CDR2 ANQGSEA. The CDR3 spans 12 amino acids, including both terminal residues. The CDR3 spells CSVGQGGDTRYI.

The V and J genes are TRBV7-3 and TRBJ2-3; 9 nucleotides align to TRBD2. The CDR3 extends over 16 amino acids. Losses at the gene ends were 4 bases for V and 0 bases for J; bases not matched to a gene: 5. The V gene's germline CDR1 is SGHTA and CDR2 FQGTGA. The CDR3, as DNA: TGTGCCAGCAGCTCTTCGGGACTAGCTAGCACAGATACGCAGTATTTT. Residues: CASSSSGLASTDTQYF.

Turning to this clonotype: A single base separates this from a much larger clone, so it may be a read error. The chain combines TRBV20-1 with TRBJ1-1, with 9 bases that match TRBD1. The CDR3 is 15 amino acids. CDR1 and CDR2 (germline): DFQATT, SNEGSKA (reference sequence). DNA for the CDR3: TGCAGTGTTAGAGAGGCAAACAGGGGGCAAACTGAAGCTTTCTTT. This gives the protein CSVREANRGQTEAFF.

As for this clonotype: At one boundary the junction diverges from the germline segment, which might be a read error. The chain couples TRBV20-1 to TRBJ2-4; 13 bases map to TRBD2. The CDR3 length is 16 residues. The germline V gene encodes CDR1 DFQATT and CDR2 SNEGSKA (reference sequence). The CDR3 DNA sequence: TGCAGAGCGCCGGGACTAGCGGGGCGAGCCAGAAACATTCAGTACTTC. It is translated as CRAPGLAGRARNIQYF.

A remark on this clonotype: The germline gene is not matched at one end of the junction; a read error may be the cause. This chain joins TRBV30 and TRBJ1-6; 7 bases line up with TRBD1. The CDR3 has 13 amino acids. In germline, CDR1 is GTSNPN, CDR2 SVGIG (reference sequence). This chain's CDR3 is CDCTGEYNSPLHF. DNA for the CDR3: TGTGACTGTACAGGGGAATATAATTCACCACTCCACTTT.

As for this clonotype: A much larger clone is a single base away; this may be a read error. This chain links TRBV6-2 or TRBV6-3 with TRBJ1-2; maybe TRBD1 (5 bases). The CDR3 is 13 residues long. The germline V gene has CDR1 MNHEY and CDR2 SVGEGT. The CDR3 protein is CVTTDDSNYGYTF. Written as DNA, the CDR3 is TGTGTCACCACGGATGACAGCAACTATGGCTACACCTTC.

On this clonotype itself: At one end the junction does not follow the germline gene, possibly because of a read error. This CDR3 reads CVSILDSGRGTEAFF. CDR3 sequence (DNA): TGTGTCAGCATCTTAGATTCGGGGAGAGGTACTGAAGCTTTCTTT. The chain is built from TRBV11-3 and TRBJ1-1; D call uncertain. Germline V gives CDR1 SGHNT, CDR2 YENEEA. The length of the CDR3 is 15 residues.

On this clonotype: The junction departs from the called germline gene at one end, perhaps through a read error. The chain joins TRBV28 to TRBJ2-7, with no clear D. The CDR3 runs 11 residues. The germline CDR1 and CDR2 sequences are MDHEN and SYDVKM. Here the CDR3 reads CASSLLPEQYF. Written as DNA, the CDR3 is TGTGCCAGCAGCTTATTGCCCGAGCAGTATTTC.